These T cell receptor beta chains were read from a single sample in a study of blood T cell repertoires in COVID-19. Measured with immunoSEQ multiplex PCR; TCRdb has only the in-frame clones, and not every one. The profile shows under 50,000 clones, 87% of them singletons. Sequencing was performed on peripheral blood. The receptors originated from a man in his fifties or sixties with COVID-19, enrolled during active disease. The CDR3 runs from the conserved cysteine through the conserved F or W. D genes are given only for firm matches. Some rows mark clone size as missing; the rest say once, few, many or name a class of expanded clone.

.,TRBV28,TRBJ2-2,.,TGTGCCAGCAGTTTCGGAGGGGGCGGCATCACCGGGGAGCTGTTTTTT,CASSFGGGGITGELFF
.,TRBV2,TRBJ1-4,.,TGTGCCAGCACCCCCCCGGGACAACTTAATGAAAAACTGTTTTTT,CASTPPGQLNEKLFF
.,TRBV6-2/TRBV6-3,TRBJ1-3,.,TGTGCCAGCAGCCCTGGGGCGGGGCCAGGGACTGGAAACACCATATATTTT,CASSPGAGPGTGNTIYF
.,TRBV19,TRBJ2-7,TRBD2,TGTGCCAGTAAGCTAGCGGGAGGGTCGTCCTACGAGCAGTACTTC,CASKLAGGSSYEQYF
.,TRBV29-1,TRBJ2-2,TRBD1,TGCAGCGTTGAAGATTTTAAGGGGGCCAGCGGGGAGCTGTTTTTT,CSVEDFKGASGELFF
.,TRBV29-1,TRBJ1-1,TRBD1,TGCAGCGTTGAAGGAGGGACAGGGCTTATGAACACTGAAGCTTTCTTT,CSVEGGTGLMNTEAFF
once,TRBV27,TRBJ2-5,.,TGTGCCAGCAGTACTGCGAACGAAGAGACCCAGTACTTC,CASSTANEETQYF
.,TRBV4-2,TRBJ2-5,.,TGTGCCAGCAGCCAAGATGGAATAGGGAGTTTGGAGACCCAGTACTTC,CASSQDGIGSLETQYF
.,TRBV5-1,TRBJ2-2,TRBD2,TGCGCCAGCAGCTCCTCCGGGACTAGCGGGAGATTCACCGGGGAGCTGTTTTTT,CASSSSGTSGRFTGELFF
.,TRBV5-6,TRBJ2-3,TRBD2,TGTGCCAGCAACGGGGCGGGAGTTTCCCTATGGGATACGCAGTATTTT,CASNGAGVSLWDTQYF
.,TRBV28,TRBJ1-2,.,TGTGCCAGCAGTTTGGCCGGTCCCCGGGCGGGCGGCTACACCTTC,CASSLAGPRAGGYTF
.,TRBV3-1/TRBV3-2,TRBJ2-1,TRBD2,TGTGCCAGCAGCCAAGCCGAAGAGCGGGGGTACAATGAGCAGTTCTTC,CASSQAEERGYNEQFF
.,TRBV2,TRBJ1-5,.,TGTGCCAGCAGTGGAGGTAGTGGCAATCAGCCCCAGCATTTT,CASSGGSGNQPQHF
.,TRBV2,TRBJ2-5,TRBD1,TGTGCCAGCGACACCTCGGGACAGGGGGCAGAGACCCAGTACTTC,CASDTSGQGAETQYF
.,TRBV10-1,TRBJ2-3,.,TGCGCCAGCAGTGAGGGGAGAGATACGCAGTATTTT,CASSEGRDTQYF
.,TRBV24-1,TRBJ2-2,.,TGTGCCACCAGTTCTCAGTGGGGCCGGGCCGGGGAGCTGTTTTTT,CATSSQWGRAGELFF
.,TRBV9,TRBJ2-5,TRBD2,TGTGCCAGCAGCCAAACGGGACTAGCGGGAGGCGTGGGACTCCAAGAGACCCAGTACTTC,CASSQTGLAGGVGLQETQYF
.,TRBV30,TRBJ2-7,TRBD2,TGTGCCTGGAGGGAGGGATTGGGACTAGCGGAAATCACCTACGAGCAGTACTTC,CAWREGLGLAEITYEQYF
.,TRBV7-9,TRBJ1-5,TRBD1,TGTGCCAGCAGCTTAGGGACAGGGGGCGATCAGCCCCAGCATTTT,CASSLGTGGDQPQHF
.,TRBV29-1,TRBJ1-2,.,TGCAGCGTTGAAGAAGGGGTACGCTATGGCTACACCTTC,CSVEEGVRYGYTF
once,TRBV19,TRBJ1-5,.,TGTGCCAGTAGTATTATAAATCAGCCCCAGCATTTT,CASSIINQPQHF
once,TRBV7-2,TRBJ2-2,TRBD2,TGTGCCAGCAGCTTAGAACTAGCGAGTACCGGGGAGCTGTTTTTT,CASSLELASTGELFF
.,TRBV5-5,TRBJ2-5,.,TGTGCCAGCAGCTTAGAGGTCCTGCAAGAGACCCAGTACTTC,CASSLEVLQETQYF
.,TRBV2,TRBJ2-7,TRBD2,TGTGCCAGCAGTGAACTCGGGGGGGCTGGCGAGCAGTACTTC,CASSELGGAGEQYF
.,TRBV15,TRBJ2-7,TRBD1,TGTGCCACCAGCAGAGGACAGGGGGCCTCGTCTGGCCACGAGCAGTACTTC,CATSRGQGASSGHEQYF
.,TRBV2,TRBJ2-2,TRBD1,TGTGCCAGCAGGGAGGCCTACAGGGGGACGAACACCGGGGAGCTGTTTTTT,CASREAYRGTNTGELFF
.,TRBV28,TRBJ1-4,.,TGTGCCAGCAGTACACAGGGACCTAATGAAAAACTGTTTTTT,CASSTQGPNEKLFF
once,TRBV14,TRBJ1-6,.,TGTGCCAGCAGCCGCCGGAATTCACCCCTCCACTTT,CASSRRNSPLHF
.,TRBV5-4,TRBJ2-7,.,TGTGCCAGCAGCTTGGCCGCAGGGTCTCCCTACGAGCAGTACTTC,CASSLAAGSPYEQYF
.,TRBV2,TRBJ2-3,TRBD2,TGTGCCAGCAGGAGGGACAGGACTAGCGGGAATACAGATACGCAGTATTTT,CASRRDRTSGNTDTQYF
once,TRBV27,TRBJ1-1,.,TGTGCCAGCAGTTTCCACGGACAAATGAACACTGAAGCTTTCTTT,CASSFHGQMNTEAFF
.,TRBV28,TRBJ2-5,.,TGTGCCAGCAAGGGAGGGGGTCCGGAGACCCAGTACTTC,CASKGGGPETQYF
.,TRBV4-2,TRBJ2-1,TRBD2,TGTGCCAGCAGCCCCTCGACTAGCGGGGACTACAATGAGCAGTTCTTC,CASSPSTSGDYNEQFF
.,TRBV27,TRBJ1-5,TRBD1,TGTGCCAGCAGGAGCTCCCGGGACAGTCTCCACCGGCCCCAGCATTTT,CASRSSRDSLHRPQHF
.,TRBV6-4,TRBJ1-2,.,TGTGCCAGCAGCAACAGTTGGTCTAGGGGGAACTATGGCTACACCTTC,CASSNSWSRGNYGYTF
.,TRBV6-4,TRBJ2-5,TRBD2,TGTGCCAGCAGTGAGGCCGCGGGAGGGCCTGAAGAGACCCAGTACTTC,CASSEAAGGPEETQYF
.,TRBV3-1/TRBV3-2,TRBJ1-2,.,TGTGCCAGCAGCCAAAATACGGCAGGGGATGGCTACACCTTC,CASSQNTAGDGYTF
.,TRBV28,TRBJ2-1,TRBD2,TGTGCCAGCAGTTCACAGACTAGCGGGAGCTACAATGAGCAGTTCTTC,CASSSQTSGSYNEQFF
.,TRBV19,TRBJ1-1,.,TGTGCCAGTGGCCCTGAAGCTTTCTTT,CASGPEAFF
.,TRBV10-3,TRBJ2-7,.,TGTGCCATCAGGGCGGACTCTGACTCCTACGAGCAGTACTTC,CAIRADSDSYEQYF
once,TRBV15,TRBJ1-2,TRBD1,TGTGCCACCAGCCCGCCTCCGGGACAGACTTACTATGGCTACACCTTC,CATSPPPGQTYYGYTF
few,TRBV19,TRBJ2-2,TRBD2,TGTGCCAGTAGTGGGACTAGCGCCGGGGAGCTGTTTTTT,CASSGTSAGELFF
.,TRBV27,TRBJ2-1,TRBD1,TGTGCCAGTATCCGGGACAGATACTACAATGAGCAGTTCTTC,CASIRDRYYNEQFF
.,TRBV28,TRBJ2-1,TRBD2,TGTGCCAGCAGTGCCCTAGCGGGGTACAATGAGCAGTTCTTC,CASSALAGYNEQFF
.,TRBV3-1/TRBV3-2,TRBJ2-3,TRBD2,TGTGCCAGCAGCCGGAGAGGACTAGCGGGACGTATAGATACGCAGTATTTT,CASSRRGLAGRIDTQYF
.,TRBV27,TRBJ2-7,TRBD1,TGTGCCAGCAGTCCCGCGGGTTGGGGACAGGAGTACTTC,CASSPAGWGQEYF
.,TRBV9,TRBJ1-5,.,TGTGCCAGCAGCCCCGGGAGGGAGAGCAATCAGCCCCAGCATTTT,CASSPGRESNQPQHF